This T cell receptor beta chain was recovered during a study of blood T cell repertoires in COVID-19. CDR1 and CDR2 (germline): LNHDA, SQIVND (reference sequence). V was clipped by 6 bases and J by 4 bases; unmatched bases: 5. CDR3 size: 14 residues. Sequencing used immunoSEQ multiplex PCR; TCRdb keeps in-frame clones, though not all of them. Of fewer than 200,000 clones listed, 83% are singletons. Sequencing was done on a sample of peripheral blood. This chain connects TRBV19 to TRBJ1-1, with 10 bases aligning to TRBD1. The clonotype was recovered from a woman over 75 with acute or convalescent COVID-19. The CDR3 here is CASRARDRGTEAFF. CDR3 coding DNA: TGTGCCAGTAGGGCCCGGGACAGGGGCACTGAAGCTTTCTTT.